This T cell receptor beta chain was identified in a study of blood T cell repertoires in COVID-19. For the study at large: Acute-phase and convalescent COVID-19 samples originated in the United States, Italy and Spain.

Some clones are missing from TCRdb's copy, which holds only in-frame ones; the method was immunoSEQ multiplex PCR. The sample has over 120,000 clones, roughly 83% seen once. The CDR3 runs 16 residues. Germline V gene data show CDR1 as SGHVS and CDR2 as FNYEAQ. V shed 1 base, J shed 3 bases, and the junction held 3 bases outside the gene matches. Source material: peripheral blood. V is TRBV7-6 and J is TRBJ2-3, with 11 bases identical to TRBD2. The sequence came from an elderly woman with acute or convalescent COVID-19. The CDR3 protein is CASSLDSGGDTDTQYF. The CDR3 coding sequence is TGTGCCAGCAGCTTAGATAGCGGGGGGGATACAGATACGCAGTATTTT. The whole variable domain, filled in from reference TRBV7-6 and TRBJ2-3, reads GAGVSQSPRYKVTKRGQDVALRCDPISGHVSLYWYRQALGQGPEFLTYFNYEAQQDKSGLPNDRFSAERPEGSISTLTIQRTEQRDSAMYRCASSLDSGGDTDTQYFGPGTRLTVL.